Each of the 3 T cell receptor beta chains below was sequenced from the same sample in a study of human T cells and chemical hapten exposure. The time point denotes: pre-sensitization, week 0. Documented treatment: therapeutic diphenylcyclopropenone sensitization with weekly scalp DPC. TCRdb processed the RACE reads anew with MiXCR; each CDR3 protein has one entry. The sample has tens of thousands of distinct CDR3 sequences, around 7% seen once; the top ten hold 1.6%. The source material was whole blood, sampled in connection with sensitization to the hapten diphenylcyclopropenone (DPC). These receptors originate from a woman in her 30s with alopecia areata. Some clones in this sample may be carry-over from other donors' samples.

This clonotype was found many times. The chain is built from TRBV5-1 and TRBJ1-1, with D unclear. The CDR3 has 12 residues. Germline values: CDR1 SGHRS, CDR2 YFSETQ. Trimming left V 1 base short and J 8 bases short, with 9 bases between. The CDR3 nucleotides are TGCGCCAGCAGCTTGCAGGCCGGGGAAGCTTTCTTT. Encoded protein: CASSLQAGEAFF.

This clonotype has just a few counts. The chain couples TRBV7-9 to TRBJ1-1; D uncertain. Germline CDR1 SEHNR, CDR2 FQNEAQ (reference sequence). CDR3 length equals 12 residues. Trimming stripped 4 bases from V and 7 bases from J, with 10 bases between. The CDR3 is CASSSNQIEAFF. CDR3 nucleotide sequence: TGTGCCAGCAGCTCCAACCAGATTGAAGCTTTCTTT.

In this sample, this clonotype turned up many times. The chain employs TRBV29-1 and TRBJ2-5, with D perhaps assigned TRBD1 or TRBD2 (5 bases each). The CDR3 runs to 12 residues. Germline values: CDR1 SQVTM, CDR2 ANQGSEA. V lost 6 bases to trimming and J lost 1 base, with 9 bases between them. The CDR3 region is CSVGGGQETQYF. The CDR3 bases are TGCAGCGTGGGTGGGGGCCAAGAGACCCAGTACTTC.